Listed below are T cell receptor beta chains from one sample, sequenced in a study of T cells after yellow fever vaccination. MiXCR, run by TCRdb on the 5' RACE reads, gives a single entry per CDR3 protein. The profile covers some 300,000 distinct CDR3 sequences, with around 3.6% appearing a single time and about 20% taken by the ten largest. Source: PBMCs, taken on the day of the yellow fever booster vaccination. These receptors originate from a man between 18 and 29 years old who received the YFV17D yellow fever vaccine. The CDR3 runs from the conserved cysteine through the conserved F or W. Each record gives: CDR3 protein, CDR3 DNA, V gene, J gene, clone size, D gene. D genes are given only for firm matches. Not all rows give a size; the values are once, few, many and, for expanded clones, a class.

CASSSQGTGVTGELFF	TGCGCCAGCAGCTCTCAAGGGACAGGGGTCACCGGGGAGCTGTTTTTT	TRBV5-1	TRBJ2-2	.	TRBD1
CASKPQGGKNIQYF	TGTGCCAGTAAGCCGCAGGGTGGGAAAAACATTCAGTACTTC	TRBV19	TRBJ2-4	few	.
CASSTTTGGNEQFF	TGTGCCAGCAGCACAACGACAGGGGGCAATGAGCAGTTCTTC	TRBV7-2	TRBJ2-1	few	TRBD1
CSARAEGLETQYF	TGCAGTGCTAGAGCGGAGGGCCTGGAGACCCAGTACTTC	TRBV20-1	TRBJ2-5	.	.
CASSLLLDFPGYGYTF	TGTGCCAGCAGCTTATTGCTCGATTTCCCCGGCTATGGCTACACCTTC	TRBV11-2	TRBJ1-2	.	.
CASSSPAGNTDTQYF	TGTGCCAGCAGTTCTCCGGCGGGGAACACAGATACGCAGTATTTT	TRBV27	TRBJ2-3	few	.
CASSQETGGWETQYF	TGCGCCAGCAGCCAGGAGACAGGGGGCTGGGAGACCCAGTACTTC	TRBV4-3	TRBJ2-5	few	TRBD1
CASSQLTGGYEQYF	TGTGCCAGCAGCCAGCTTACAGGGGGCTACGAGCAGTACTTC	TRBV3-1	TRBJ2-7	.	TRBD1
CASSFLGIGEQYF	TGTGCCAGCAGCTTCCTGGGTATCGGCGAGCAGTACTTC	TRBV7-2	TRBJ2-7	many	.
CASIKGSQYNEQFF	TGTGCCAGTATTAAGGGCAGCCAATACAATGAGCAGTTCTTC	TRBV19	TRBJ2-1	.	.
CATSRGTYQETQYF	TGTGCCACCAGCAGAGGGACTTACCAAGAGACCCAGTACTTC	TRBV15	TRBJ2-5	many	.
CSAIWATGPNSPLHF	TGCAGTGCTATCTGGGCCACAGGGCCTAATTCACCCCTCCACTTT	TRBV20-1	TRBJ1-6	many	.
CASSFPREYSIPEPRTDTQYF	TGTGCCAGCAGCTTTCCTCGGGAGTACTCCATCCCCGAACCGCGCACAGATACGCAGTATTTT	TRBV11-3	TRBJ2-3	.	.
CASSPRDNEKLFF	TGCGCCAGCAGCCCGAGGGATAATGAAAAACTGTTTTTT	TRBV4-3	TRBJ1-4	.	.
CASSFLPGGTDTQYF	TGTGCCAGCAGCTTTCTACCTGGGGGCACAGATACGCAGTATTTT	TRBV7-6	TRBJ2-3	many	.
CASSLIGVGNQPQHF	TGTGCCAGCAGCTTAATCGGAGTCGGCAATCAGCCCCAGCATTTT	TRBV7-2	TRBJ1-5	many	.
CASSQGYRGSVDTQYF	TGCGCCAGCAGCCAAGGCTACAGGGGTTCGGTAGATACGCAGTATTTT	TRBV4-1	TRBJ2-3	few	TRBD1